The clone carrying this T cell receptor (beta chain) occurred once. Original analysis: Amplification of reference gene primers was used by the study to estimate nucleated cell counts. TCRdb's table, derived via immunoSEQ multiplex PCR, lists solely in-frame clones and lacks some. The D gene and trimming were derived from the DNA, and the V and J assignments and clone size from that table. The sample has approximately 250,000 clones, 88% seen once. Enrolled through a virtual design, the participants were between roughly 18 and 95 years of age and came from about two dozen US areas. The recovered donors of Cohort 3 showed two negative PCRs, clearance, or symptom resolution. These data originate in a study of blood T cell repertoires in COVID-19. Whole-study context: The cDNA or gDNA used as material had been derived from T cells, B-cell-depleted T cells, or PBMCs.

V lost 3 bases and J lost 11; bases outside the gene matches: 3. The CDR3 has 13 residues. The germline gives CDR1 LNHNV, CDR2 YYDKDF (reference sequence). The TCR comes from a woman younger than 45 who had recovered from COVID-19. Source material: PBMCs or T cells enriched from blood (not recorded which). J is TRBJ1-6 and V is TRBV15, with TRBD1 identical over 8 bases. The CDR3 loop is CATSRDREAPLHF. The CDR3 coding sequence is TGTGCCACCAGCAGGGACAGGGAGGCACCCCTCCACTTT.